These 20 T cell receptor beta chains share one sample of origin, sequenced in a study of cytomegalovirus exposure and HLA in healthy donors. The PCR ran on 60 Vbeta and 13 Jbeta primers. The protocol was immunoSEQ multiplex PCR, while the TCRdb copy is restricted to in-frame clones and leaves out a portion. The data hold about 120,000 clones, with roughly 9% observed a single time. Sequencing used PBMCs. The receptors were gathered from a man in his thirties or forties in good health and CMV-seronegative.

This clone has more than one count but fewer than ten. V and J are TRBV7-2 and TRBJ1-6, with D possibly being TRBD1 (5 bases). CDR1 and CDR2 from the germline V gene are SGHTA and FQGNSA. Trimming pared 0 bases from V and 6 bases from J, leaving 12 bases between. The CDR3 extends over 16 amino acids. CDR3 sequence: CASSLAGQGSNSPLHF. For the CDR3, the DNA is TGTGCCAGCAGCTTAGCGGGCCAGGGAAGTAATTCACCCCTCCACTTT.

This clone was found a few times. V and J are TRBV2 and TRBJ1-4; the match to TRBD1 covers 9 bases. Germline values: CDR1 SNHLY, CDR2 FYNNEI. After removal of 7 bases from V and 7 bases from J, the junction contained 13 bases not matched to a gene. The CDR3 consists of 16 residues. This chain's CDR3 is CASTRSWGQGLEKLFF. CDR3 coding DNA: TGTGCCAGCACCCGATCTTGGGGACAGGGTCTTGAAAAACTGTTTTTT.

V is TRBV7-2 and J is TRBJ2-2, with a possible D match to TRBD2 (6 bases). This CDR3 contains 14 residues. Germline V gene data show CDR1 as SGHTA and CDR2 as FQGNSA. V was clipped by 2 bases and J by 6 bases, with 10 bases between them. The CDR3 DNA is TGTGCCAGCAGCTTATTTCGGGGGTCCGGGGAGCTGTTTTTT. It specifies CASSLFRGSGELFF.

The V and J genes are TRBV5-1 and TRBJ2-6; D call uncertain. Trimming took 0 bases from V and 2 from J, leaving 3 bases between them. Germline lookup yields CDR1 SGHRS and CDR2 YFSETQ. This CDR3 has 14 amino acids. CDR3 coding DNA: TGCGCCAGCAGCTTGGCTACTGGGGCCAACGTCCTGACTTTC. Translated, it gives CASSLATGANVLTF.

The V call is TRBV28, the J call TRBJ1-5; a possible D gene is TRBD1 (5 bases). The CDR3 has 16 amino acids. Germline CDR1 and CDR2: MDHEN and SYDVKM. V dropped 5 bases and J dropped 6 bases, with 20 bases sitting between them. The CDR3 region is CASSLLSGLMIQPQHF. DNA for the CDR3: TGTGCCAGCAGTCTACTTTCAGGGCTAATGATTCAGCCCCAGCATTTT.

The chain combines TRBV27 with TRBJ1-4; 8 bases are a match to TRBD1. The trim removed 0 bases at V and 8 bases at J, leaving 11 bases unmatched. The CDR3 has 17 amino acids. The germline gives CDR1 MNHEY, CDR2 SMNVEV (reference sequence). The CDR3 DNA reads TGTGCCAGCAGTTTATCAGGCAGGGGGCGCTTGGGCGAAAAACTGTTTTTT. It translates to CASSLSGRGRLGEKLFF.

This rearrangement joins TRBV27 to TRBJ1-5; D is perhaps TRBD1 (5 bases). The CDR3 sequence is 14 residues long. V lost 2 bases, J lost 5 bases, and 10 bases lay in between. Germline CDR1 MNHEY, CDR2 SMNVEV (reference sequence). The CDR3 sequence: CASSLLGGDQPQHF. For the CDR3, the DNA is TGTGCCAGCAGTTTACTCGGGGGAGATCAGCCCCAGCATTTT.

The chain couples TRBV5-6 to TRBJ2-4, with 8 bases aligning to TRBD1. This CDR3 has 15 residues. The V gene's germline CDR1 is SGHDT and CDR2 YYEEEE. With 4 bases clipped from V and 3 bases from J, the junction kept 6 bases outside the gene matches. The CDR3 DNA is TGTGCCAGCAGCCCGGGGACAGGCGGCAAAAACATTCAGTACTTC. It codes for CASSPGTGGKNIQYF.

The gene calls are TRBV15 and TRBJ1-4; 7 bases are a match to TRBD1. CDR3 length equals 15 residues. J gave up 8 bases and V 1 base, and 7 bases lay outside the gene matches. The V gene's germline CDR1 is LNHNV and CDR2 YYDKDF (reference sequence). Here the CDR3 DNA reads TGTGCCACCAGCAGAGCCTTCGGACAGGCCGAAAAACTGTTTTTT. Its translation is CATSRAFGQAEKLFF.

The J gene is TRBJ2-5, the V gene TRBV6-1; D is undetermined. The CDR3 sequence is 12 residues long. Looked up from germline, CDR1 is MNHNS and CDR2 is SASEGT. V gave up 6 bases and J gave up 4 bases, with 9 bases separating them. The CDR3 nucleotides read TGTGCCAGCAGGCCCCCCGGAGAGACCCAGTACTTC. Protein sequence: CASRPPGETQYF.

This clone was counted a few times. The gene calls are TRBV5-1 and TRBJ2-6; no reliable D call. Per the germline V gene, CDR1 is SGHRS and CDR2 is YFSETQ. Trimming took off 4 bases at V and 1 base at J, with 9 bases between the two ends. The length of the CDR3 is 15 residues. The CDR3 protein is CASSGDGSGANVLTF. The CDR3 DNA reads TGCGCCAGCAGCGGAGATGGGTCTGGGGCCAACGTCCTGACTTTC.

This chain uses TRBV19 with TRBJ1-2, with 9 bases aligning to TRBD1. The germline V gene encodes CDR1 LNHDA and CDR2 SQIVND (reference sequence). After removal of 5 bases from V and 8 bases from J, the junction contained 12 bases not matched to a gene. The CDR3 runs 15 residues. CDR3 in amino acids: CASSLRTGVTSGYTF. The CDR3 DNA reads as TGTGCCAGTAGTCTCCGGACAGGGGTGACCTCCGGCTACACCTTC.

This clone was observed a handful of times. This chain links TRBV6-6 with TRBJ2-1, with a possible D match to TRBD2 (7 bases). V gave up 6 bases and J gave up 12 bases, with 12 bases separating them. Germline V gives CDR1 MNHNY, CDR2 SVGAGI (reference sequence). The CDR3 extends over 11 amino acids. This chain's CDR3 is CASRHREGQFF. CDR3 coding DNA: TGTGCCAGCAGGCACAGGGAGGGGCAGTTCTTC.

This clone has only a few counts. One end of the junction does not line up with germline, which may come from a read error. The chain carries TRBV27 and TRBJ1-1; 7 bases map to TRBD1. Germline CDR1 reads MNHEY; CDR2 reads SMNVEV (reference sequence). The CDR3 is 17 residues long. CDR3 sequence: CANSLSLPGTENTEAFF. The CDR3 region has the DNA TGTGCCAACAGTTTATCCCTGCCCGGGACAGAGAACACTGAAGCTTTCTTT.

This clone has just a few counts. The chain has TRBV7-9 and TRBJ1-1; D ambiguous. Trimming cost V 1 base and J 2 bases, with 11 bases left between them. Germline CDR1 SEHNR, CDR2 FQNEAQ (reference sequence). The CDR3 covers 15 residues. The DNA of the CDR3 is TGTGCCAGCAGCTTAGGGGCCAGTTTAAACACTGAAGCTTTCTTT. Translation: CASSLGASLNTEAFF.

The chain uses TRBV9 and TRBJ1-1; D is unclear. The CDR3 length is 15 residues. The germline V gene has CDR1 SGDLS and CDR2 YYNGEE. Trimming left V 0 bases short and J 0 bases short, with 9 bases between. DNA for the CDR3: TGTGCCAGCAGCGTAGTTCAGAATCTGAACACTGAAGCTTTCTTT. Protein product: CASSVVQNLNTEAFF.

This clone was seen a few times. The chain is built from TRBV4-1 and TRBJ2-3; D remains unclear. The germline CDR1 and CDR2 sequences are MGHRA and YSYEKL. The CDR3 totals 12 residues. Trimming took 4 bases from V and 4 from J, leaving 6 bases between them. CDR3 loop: CASSLVSDTQYF. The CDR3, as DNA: TGCGCCAGCAGCCTTGTCTCAGATACGCAGTATTTT.

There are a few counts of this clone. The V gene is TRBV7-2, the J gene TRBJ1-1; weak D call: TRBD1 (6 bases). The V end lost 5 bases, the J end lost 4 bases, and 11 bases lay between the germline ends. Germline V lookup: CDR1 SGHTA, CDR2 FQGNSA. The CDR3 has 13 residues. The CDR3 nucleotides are TGTGCCAGCAGCACCGGACAGCCCACTGAAGCTTTCTTT. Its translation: CASSTGQPTEAFF.

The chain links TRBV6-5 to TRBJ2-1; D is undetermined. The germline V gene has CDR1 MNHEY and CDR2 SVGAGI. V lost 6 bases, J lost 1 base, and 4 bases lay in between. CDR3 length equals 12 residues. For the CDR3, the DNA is TGTGCCAGCAGCAATTCCTACAATGAGCAGTTCTTC. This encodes CASSNSYNEQFF.

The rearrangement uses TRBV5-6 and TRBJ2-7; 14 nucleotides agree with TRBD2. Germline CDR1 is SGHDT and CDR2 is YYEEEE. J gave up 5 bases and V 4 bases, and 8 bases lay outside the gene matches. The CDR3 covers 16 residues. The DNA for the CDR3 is TGTGCCAGCAGCCCAATCGGGACTAGCGGGAGCAACGAGCAGTACTTC. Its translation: CASSPIGTSGSNEQYF.